The 15 T cell receptor beta chains presented below share a single source sample, sequenced in a study of chemoradiotherapy in HPV16-positive cancers. Method: immunoSEQ multiplex PCR; TCRdb's copy keeps in-frame clones and lacks some. The sample has about 24,000 clones, roughly 87% seen once. The material sequenced was blood, taken from a patient who underwent chemoradiotherapy. Receptors originate from a human donor with HPV-associated anogenital cancer.

The DNA of the CDR3 is TGCGCCAGCAGCCAGGACCTCGGCTATAGGGGTCTGTATTTT. The encoded protein is CASSQDLGYRGLYF. The rearrangement joins TRBV4-1 to TRBJ2-3; a weak D match, TRBD1 (5 bases). This CDR3 has 14 amino acids. Germline loops: CDR1 MGHRA, CDR2 YSYEKL. Trimming pared 3 bases from V and 14 bases from J, leaving 21 bases between.

The chain combines TRBV18 with TRBJ1-6, with 7 bases matching TRBD1. This CDR3 is built from 17 residues. The V gene end was trimmed by 6 bases and the J gene end by 0 bases; junction bases not matched to a gene: 8. Looked up from germline, CDR1 is KGHSH and CDR2 is LQKENI. CDR3 in amino acids: CASSRQGASSYNSPLHF. CDR3 DNA sequence: TGTGCCAGCTCCCGACAGGGAGCCAGCTCCTATAATTCACCCCTCCACTTT.

J is TRBJ1-1 and V is TRBV29-1; maybe TRBD1 (5 bases). Between the trimmed V and J ends, which lost 7 bases and 1 base, there was a span of 13 bases. The CDR3 covers 13 residues. Germline lookup yields CDR1 SQVTM and CDR2 ANQGSEA. The chain's CDR3 is CSAEGRSNTEAFF. The CDR3 DNA sequence: TGCAGCGCCGAGGGACGGTCGAACACTGAAGCTTTCTTT. Complete variable domain (other parts from reference TRBV29-1 and TRBJ1-1): SAVISQKPSRDICQRGTSLTIQCQVDSQVTMMFWYRQQPGQSLTLIATANQGSEATYESGFVIDKFPISRPNLTFSTLTVSNMSPEDSSIYLCSAEGRSNTEAFFGQGTRLTVV.

This sequence joins TRBV5-1 and TRBJ2-1, with 8 bases identical to TRBD2. CDR1 is SGHRS and CDR2 is YFSETQ in the germline V gene. The CDR3 spans 16 residues. V was pared by 3 bases and J by 1 base, with 6 bases of the junction left unmatched. The CDR3 coding sequence is TGCGCCAGCAGCTCGGGAGGGGTTCATTCCTACAATGAGCAGTTCTTC. Residues: CASSSGGVHSYNEQFF.

The rearrangement joins TRBV4-2 to TRBJ2-6; D is tentatively TRBD1 or TRBD2 (5 bases each). CDR1 is LGHNA, CDR2 YNFKEQ, per germline. The germline V and J ends were trimmed by 0 bases and 6 bases, with 12 bases remaining between them. This CDR3 has 16 amino acids. CDR3 in amino acids: CASSQDTKGTANVLTF. CDR3 bases: TGTGCCAGCAGCCAAGATACGAAGGGGACGGCCAACGTCCTGACTTTC.

This chain links TRBV4-1 with TRBJ1-4; 8 nucleotides agree with TRBD1. The V gene end was trimmed by 1 base and the J gene end by 10 bases; junction bases not matched to a gene: 5. There are 14 residues in the CDR3. Germline CDR1 MGHRA, CDR2 YSYEKL. CDR3 coding DNA: TGCGCCAGCAGCCAAGCGGACAGGGTAGGAAAACTGTTTTTT. It translates to CASSQADRVGKLFF.

The chain is built from TRBV10-2 and TRBJ2-2; maybe TRBD1 (5 bases). CDR1 and CDR2 from the germline V gene are WSHSY and SAAADI. V gave up 6 bases and J gave up 1 base, with 12 bases separating them. This CDR3 spans 15 amino acids. The CDR3 protein is CASRGWGRNTGELFF. The DNA for the CDR3 is TGCGCCAGCAGGGGTTGGGGCAGGAACACCGGGGAGCTGTTTTTT.

This chain links TRBV5-1 with TRBJ2-1; possibly TRBD1 for D (5 bases). CDR3 length equals 14 residues. CDR1 and CDR2 (germline): SGHRS, YFSETQ. V lost 2 bases, J lost 2 bases, and 8 bases lay in between. The chain's CDR3 is CASSLSQAYNEQFF. The CDR3 DNA sequence: TGCGCCAGCAGCTTATCACAGGCCTACAATGAGCAGTTCTTC. Full variable domain (missing parts from reference TRBV5-1 and TRBJ2-1): KAGVTQTPRYLIKTRGQQVTLSCSPISGHRSVSWYQQTPGQGLQFLFEYFSETQRNKGNFPGRFSGRQFSNSRSEMNVSTLELGDSALYLCASSLSQAYNEQFFGPGTRLTVL.

This chain links TRBV21-1 with TRBJ2-7; the D call of TRBD1 is as the table states it, not checked on the DNA. TRBV21-1 is noted as a pseudogene. This CDR3 has 16 amino acids. CDR3 sequence: CASSKEEVMAGGAQYF. DNA of the CDR3: TGTGCCAGCAGCAAAGAAGAGGTTATGGCAGGGGGCGCACAGTACTTC.

The genes are TRBV10-3 and TRBJ1-1; the D gene is possibly TRBD1 (6 bases). Germline assignment: CDR1 ENHRY and CDR2 SYGVKD. V shed 6 bases and J shed 5 bases, with 13 bases lying between them. CDR3 length: 13 amino acids. CDR3 sequence reads: CAIRPQGRTEAFF. Here the CDR3 DNA reads TGTGCCATCAGACCACAGGGTAGGACTGAAGCTTTCTTT.

The chain is built from TRBV29-1 and TRBJ2-1, with 12 bases lining up with TRBD2. CDR3 size: 18 residues. Per the germline V gene, CDR1 is SQVTM and CDR2 is ANQGSEA. The trim removed 6 bases at V and 0 bases at J, leaving 12 bases unmatched. The CDR3 DNA sequence: TGCAGCGTGCTGCCGGGACTAGCGGGTTGGACCTCCTACAATGAGCAGTTCTTC. It codes for CSVLPGLAGWTSYNEQFF.

The rearrangement links TRBV30 to TRBJ2-7; the D is unclear. Germline V gives CDR1 GTSNPN, CDR2 SVGIG (reference sequence). V lost 0 bases, J lost 4 bases, and 7 bases lay in between. The CDR3 runs 12 residues. CDR3 bases: TGTGCCTGGAGTGTACCAGATTACGAGCAGTACTTC. Protein product: CAWSVPDYEQYF.

The chain combines TRBV28 with TRBJ2-7, with 9 nucleotides matching TRBD1. The germline CDR1 and CDR2 sequences are MDHEN and SYDVKM. The CDR3 runs 14 residues. The V and J ends lost 5 bases and 5 bases, in that order; junction bases with no gene match: 7. The CDR3 spells CASSGGTGIHEQYF. CDR3 nucleotides: TGTGCCAGCAGTGGGGGGACAGGGATCCACGAGCAGTACTTC.

The chain recombines TRBV7-9 with TRBJ2-3; D is unresolved. Germline V gene data show CDR1 as SEHNR and CDR2 as FQNEAQ (reference sequence). V was clipped by 5 bases and J by 5 bases, with 17 bases between them. The CDR3 length is 15 residues. The DNA for the CDR3 is TGTGCCAGCAGCCCACCCCCGCGGTATGGAGATACGCAGTATTTT. Amino acid sequence: CASSPPPRYGDTQYF.

This clone was detected once. The chain joins TRBV2 to TRBJ2-2; 14 positions match TRBD2. Germline V gene sequence: CDR1 SNHLY, CDR2 FYNNEI. V dropped 5 bases and J dropped 4; count of bases not matched to a gene: 3. This CDR3 has 16 residues. CDR3: CASSWTSGGTTGELFF. CDR3 sequence (DNA): TGTGCCAGCAGTTGGACTAGCGGGGGGACCACCGGGGAGCTGTTTTTT.